This T cell receptor beta chain was captured in a study of metastatic and nonmetastatic thyroid tumors. Study information: Comparison of repertoires was carried out across blood and tumor or nodule tissue from malignant and benign thyroid patients. Overall study results and limits: Reports indicated that malignant thyroid tumors showed significantly higher TCR beta diversity than benign nodules did, in blood and tumor.

The entire patient cohort was treatment-naive prior to thyroid surgery. With MiXCR, TCRdb called clones anew from the PCR reads. This table holds approximately 25,000 clones, 13% found once. The CDR3 consists of 14 residues. Germline V gives CDR1 LNHNV, CDR2 YYDKDF (reference sequence). A word on this clone: Its antigen is not identified. At one boundary the junction diverges from the germline segment, which might be a read error. The sample contains more than one DNA sequence encoding this CDR3.

The sequence derives from a female donor with papillary thyroid cancer or a benign thyroid nodule (not recorded which). Some clones in this sample may be carry-over from other donors' samples. The specimen sequenced was blood. The chain carries TRBV15 and TRBJ1-5, with D unresolved. The CDR3 coding sequence is TGTGCCACCAGTAGACGCGGGGTTAGTCAGCCCCAACATTTT. Its translation: CATSRRGVSQPQHF. Full variable domain (outside the CDR3, taken from reference TRBV15 and TRBJ1-5): DAMVIQNPRYQVTQFGKPVTLSCSQTLNHNVMYWYQQKSSQAPKLLFHYYDKDFNNEADTPDNFQSRRPNTSFCFLDIRSPGLGDTAMYLCATSRRGVSQPQHFGDGTRLSIL.